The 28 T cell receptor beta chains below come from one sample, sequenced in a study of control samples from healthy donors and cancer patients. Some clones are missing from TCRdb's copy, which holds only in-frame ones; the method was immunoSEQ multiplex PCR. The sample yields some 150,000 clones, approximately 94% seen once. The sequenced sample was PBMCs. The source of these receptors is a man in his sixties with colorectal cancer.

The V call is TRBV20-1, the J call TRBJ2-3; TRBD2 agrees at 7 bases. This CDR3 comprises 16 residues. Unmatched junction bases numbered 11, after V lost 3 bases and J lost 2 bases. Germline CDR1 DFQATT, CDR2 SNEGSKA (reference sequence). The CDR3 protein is CSASPPGGWDTDTQYF. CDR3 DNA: TGCAGTGCTAGTCCCCCCGGGGGGTGGGACACAGATACGCAGTATTTT.

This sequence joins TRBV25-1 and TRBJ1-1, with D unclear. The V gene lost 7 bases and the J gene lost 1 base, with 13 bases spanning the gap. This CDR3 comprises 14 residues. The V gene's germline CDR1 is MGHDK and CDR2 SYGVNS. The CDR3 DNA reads TGTGCCAGCACTATGACGGGGAAGAACACTGAAGCTTTCTTT. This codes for CASTMTGKNTEAFF.

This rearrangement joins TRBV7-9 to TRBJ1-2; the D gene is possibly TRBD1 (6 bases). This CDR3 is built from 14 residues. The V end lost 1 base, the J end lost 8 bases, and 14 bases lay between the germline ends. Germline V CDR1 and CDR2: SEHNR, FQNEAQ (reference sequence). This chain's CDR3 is CASSLGLQGWGYTF. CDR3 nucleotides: TGTGCCAGCAGCTTAGGATTGCAGGGGTGGGGCTACACCTTC.

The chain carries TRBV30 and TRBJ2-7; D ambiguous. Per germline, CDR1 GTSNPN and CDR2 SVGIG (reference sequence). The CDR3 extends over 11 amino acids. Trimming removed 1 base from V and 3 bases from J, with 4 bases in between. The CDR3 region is CAWSGYYEQYF. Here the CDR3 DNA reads TGTGCCTGGAGTGGGTACTACGAGCAGTACTTC. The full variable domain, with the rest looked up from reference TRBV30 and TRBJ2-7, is SQTIHQWPATLVQPVGSPLSLECTVEGTSNPNLYWYRQAAGRGLQLLFYSVGIGQISSEVPQNLSASRPQDRQFILSSKKLLLSDSGFYLCAWSGYYEQYFGPGTRLTVT.

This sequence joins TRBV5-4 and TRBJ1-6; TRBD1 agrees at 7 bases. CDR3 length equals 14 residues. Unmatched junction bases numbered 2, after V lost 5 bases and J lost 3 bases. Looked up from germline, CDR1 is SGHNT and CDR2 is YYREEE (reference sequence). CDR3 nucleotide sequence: TGTGCCAGCAGGACAGGGAGCTATAATTCACCCCTCCACTTT. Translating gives CASRTGSYNSPLHF.

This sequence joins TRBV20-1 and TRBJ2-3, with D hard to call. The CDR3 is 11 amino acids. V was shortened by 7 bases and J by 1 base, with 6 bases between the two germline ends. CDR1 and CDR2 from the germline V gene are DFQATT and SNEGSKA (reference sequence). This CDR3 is CSVPGTDTQYF. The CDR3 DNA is TGCAGTGTCCCGGGCACAGATACGCAGTATTTT.

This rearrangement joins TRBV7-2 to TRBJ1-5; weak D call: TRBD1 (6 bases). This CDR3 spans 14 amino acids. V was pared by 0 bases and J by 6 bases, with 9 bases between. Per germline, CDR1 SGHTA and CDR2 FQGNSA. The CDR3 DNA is TGTGCCAGCAGCTTAGCAGGGGGGGGTCAGCCCCAGCATTTT. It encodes CASSLAGGGQPQHF. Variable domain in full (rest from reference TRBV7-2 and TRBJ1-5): GAGVSQSPSNKVTEKGKDVELRCDPISGHTALYWYRQSLGQGLEFLIYFQGNSAPDKSGLPSDRFSAERTGGSVSTLTIQRTQQEDSAVYLCASSLAGGGQPQHFGDGTRLSIL.

CDR3 coding DNA: TGTGCCAGCACCCGGACAGGGAAGTACGAGCAGTACTTC. Residues: CASTRTGKYEQYF. The gene calls are TRBV6-6 and TRBJ2-7; 8 positions match TRBD1. Losses at the gene ends were 7 bases for V and 4 bases for J; bases not matched to a gene: 6. Germline V gives CDR1 MNHNY, CDR2 SVGAGI (reference sequence). CDR3 length: 13 amino acids.

CDR3 nucleotide sequence: TGTGCCAGTAGTCCACGGACAGGGGTTGCCGGGGAGCTGTTTTTT. It yields the protein CASSPRTGVAGELFF. The chain couples TRBV19 to TRBJ2-2; 9 positions agree with TRBD1. The CDR3 spans 15 residues. J lost 6 bases, V lost 5 bases, and 7 bases had no gene match. The germline gives CDR1 LNHDA, CDR2 SQIVND (reference sequence).

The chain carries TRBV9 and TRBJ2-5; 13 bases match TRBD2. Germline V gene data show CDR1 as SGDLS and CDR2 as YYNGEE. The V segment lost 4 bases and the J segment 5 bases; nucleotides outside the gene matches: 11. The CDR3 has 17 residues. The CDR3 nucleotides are TGTGCCAGCAGCCGCGGACTAGCGGGGGCGCGGGGGGAGACCCAGTACTTC. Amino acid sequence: CASSRGLAGARGETQYF.

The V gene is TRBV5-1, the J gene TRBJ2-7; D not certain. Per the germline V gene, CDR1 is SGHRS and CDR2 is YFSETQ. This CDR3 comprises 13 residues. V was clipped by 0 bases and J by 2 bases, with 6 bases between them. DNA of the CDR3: TGCGCCAGCAGCTTGGACGGAGCCTACGAGCAGTACTTC. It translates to CASSLDGAYEQYF. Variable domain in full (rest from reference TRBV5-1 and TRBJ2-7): KAGVTQTPRYLIKTRGQQVTLSCSPISGHRSVSWYQQTPGQGLQFLFEYFSETQRNKGNFPGRFSGRQFSNSRSEMNVSTLELGDSALYLCASSLDGAYEQYFGPGTRLTVT.

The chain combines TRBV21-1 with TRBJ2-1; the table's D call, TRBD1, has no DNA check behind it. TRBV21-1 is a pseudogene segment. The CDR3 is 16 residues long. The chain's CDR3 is CASSKDKDRRYNEQFF. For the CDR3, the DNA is TGTGCCAGCAGCAAAGATAAGGACAGGAGGTACAATGAGCAGTTCTTC.

The CDR3 here is CASSLGPDSNQPQHF. The DNA for the CDR3 is TGCGCCAGCAGCCTGGGACCAGATAGCAATCAGCCCCAGCATTTT. The chain joins TRBV5-1 to TRBJ1-5, with D possibly matching TRBD1 (5 bases). Germline loops: CDR1 SGHRS, CDR2 YFSETQ. This CDR3 has 15 amino acids. V was shortened by 4 bases and J by 0 bases, with 11 bases between the two germline ends.

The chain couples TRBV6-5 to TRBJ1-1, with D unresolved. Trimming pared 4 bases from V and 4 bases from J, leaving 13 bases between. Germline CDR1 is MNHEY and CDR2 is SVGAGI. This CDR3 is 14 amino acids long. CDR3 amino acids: CASSSGQSATEAFF. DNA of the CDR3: TGTGCCAGCAGTTCGGGCCAGTCTGCCACTGAAGCTTTCTTT.

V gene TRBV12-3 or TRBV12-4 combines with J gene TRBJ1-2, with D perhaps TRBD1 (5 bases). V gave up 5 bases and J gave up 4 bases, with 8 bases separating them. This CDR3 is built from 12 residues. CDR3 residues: CASSRDGYGYTF. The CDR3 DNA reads TGTGCCAGCAGTCGGGACGGCTATGGCTACACCTTC.

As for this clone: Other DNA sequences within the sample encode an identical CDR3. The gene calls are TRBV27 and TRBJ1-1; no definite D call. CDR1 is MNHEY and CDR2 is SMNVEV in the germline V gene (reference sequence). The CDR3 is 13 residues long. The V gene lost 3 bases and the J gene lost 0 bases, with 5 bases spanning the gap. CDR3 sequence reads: CASSFRLNTEAFF. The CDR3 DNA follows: TGTGCCAGCAGTTTCAGGTTGAACACTGAAGCTTTCTTT.

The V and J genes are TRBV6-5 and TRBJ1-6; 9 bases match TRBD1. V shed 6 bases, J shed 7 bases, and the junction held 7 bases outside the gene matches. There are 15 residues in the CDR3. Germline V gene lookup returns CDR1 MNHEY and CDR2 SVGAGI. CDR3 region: CASRTADRGNSPLHF. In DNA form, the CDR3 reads TGTGCCAGCAGAACAGCCGACAGGGGGAATTCACCCCTCCACTTT.

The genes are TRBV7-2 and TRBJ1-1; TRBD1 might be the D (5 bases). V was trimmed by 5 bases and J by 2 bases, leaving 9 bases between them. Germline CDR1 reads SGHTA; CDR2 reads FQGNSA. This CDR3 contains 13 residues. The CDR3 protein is CASSPWGNTEAFF. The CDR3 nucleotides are TGTGCCAGCAGCCCCTGGGGCAACACTGAAGCTTTCTTT.

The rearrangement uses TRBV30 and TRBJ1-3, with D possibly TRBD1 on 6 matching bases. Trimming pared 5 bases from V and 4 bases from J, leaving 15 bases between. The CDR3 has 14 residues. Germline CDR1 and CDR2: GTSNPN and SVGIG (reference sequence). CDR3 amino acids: CAWGPGVGGNTIYF. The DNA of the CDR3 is TGTGCCTGGGGCCCAGGGGTAGGGGGAAACACCATATATTTT. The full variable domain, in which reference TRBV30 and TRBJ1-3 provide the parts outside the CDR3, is SQTIHQWPATLVQPVGSPLSLECTVEGTSNPNLYWYRQAAGRGLQLLFYSVGIGQISSEVPQNLSASRPQDRQFILSSKKLLLSDSGFYLCAWGPGVGGNTIYFGEGSWLTVV.

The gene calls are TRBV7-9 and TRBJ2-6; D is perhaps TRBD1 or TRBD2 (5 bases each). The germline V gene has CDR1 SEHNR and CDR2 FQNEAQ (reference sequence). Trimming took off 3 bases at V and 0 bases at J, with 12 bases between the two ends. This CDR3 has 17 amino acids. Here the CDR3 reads CASSFSRGRSGANVLTF. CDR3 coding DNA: TGTGCCAGCAGCTTTTCCCGGGGCCGCTCTGGGGCCAACGTCCTGACTTTC.

CDR3 protein: CATSDSSISGGDYEQYF. DNA for the CDR3: TGTGCCACCAGTGATTCGTCCATTTCGGGGGGCGACTACGAGCAGTACTTC. The rearrangement joins TRBV24-1 to TRBJ2-7; possibly TRBD2 for D (7 bases). The CDR3 extends over 17 amino acids. Germline values: CDR1 KGHDR, CDR2 SFDVKD. Trimming cost V 2 bases and J 3 bases, with 19 bases left between them.

For the CDR3, the DNA is TGCGCCAGCAGCTCGATAGGGGGGACAGGGGATGAAAAACTGTTTTTT. Its translation: CASSSIGGTGDEKLFF. This chain connects TRBV5-1 to TRBJ1-4; 10 bases fit TRBD1. The germline gives CDR1 SGHRS, CDR2 YFSETQ. J was trimmed by 6 bases and V by 3 bases; bases with no gene match: 8. The CDR3 is made up of 16 amino acids.

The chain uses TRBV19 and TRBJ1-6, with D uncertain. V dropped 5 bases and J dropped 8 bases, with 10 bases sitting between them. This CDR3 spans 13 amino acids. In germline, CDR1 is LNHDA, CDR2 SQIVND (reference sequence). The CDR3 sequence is CASSSKADSPLHF. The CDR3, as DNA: TGTGCCAGTAGTTCTAAAGCGGATTCACCCCTCCACTTT.

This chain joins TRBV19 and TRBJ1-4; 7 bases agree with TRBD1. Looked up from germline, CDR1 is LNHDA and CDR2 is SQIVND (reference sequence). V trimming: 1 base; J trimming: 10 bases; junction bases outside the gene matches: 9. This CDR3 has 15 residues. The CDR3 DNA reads TGTGCCAGTAGTATAGTGACAGGGTCGGGTGGAAAACTGTTTTTT. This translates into CASSIVTGSGGKLFF.

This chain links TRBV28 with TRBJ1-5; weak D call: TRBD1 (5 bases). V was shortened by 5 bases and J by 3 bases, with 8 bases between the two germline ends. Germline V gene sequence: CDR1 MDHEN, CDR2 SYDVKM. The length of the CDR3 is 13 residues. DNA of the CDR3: TGTGCCAGCAGTACAGGTATCAATCAGCCCCAGCATTTT. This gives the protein CASSTGINQPQHF.

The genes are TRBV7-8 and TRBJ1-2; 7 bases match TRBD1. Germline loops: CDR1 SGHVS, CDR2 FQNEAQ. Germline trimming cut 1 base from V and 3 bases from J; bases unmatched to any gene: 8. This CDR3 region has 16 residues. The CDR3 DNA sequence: TGTGCCAGCAGCTTAGGGGGGACAGAACTCGACTATGGCTACACCTTC. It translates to CASSLGGTELDYGYTF.

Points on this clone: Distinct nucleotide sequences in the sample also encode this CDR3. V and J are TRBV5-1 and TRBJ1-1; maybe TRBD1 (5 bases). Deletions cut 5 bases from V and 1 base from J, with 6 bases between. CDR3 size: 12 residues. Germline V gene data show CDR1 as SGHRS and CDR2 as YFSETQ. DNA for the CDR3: TGCGCCAGCAGTAGGGGGAACACTGAAGCTTTCTTT. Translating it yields CASSRGNTEAFF.

CDR3 DNA: TGTGCCATCAGTGACGACAGGGGCCCTAACAATCAGCCCCAGCATTTT. It is translated as CAISDDRGPNNQPQHF. The chain uses TRBV10-3 and TRBJ1-5, with TRBD1 identical over 8 bases. The CDR3 sequence is 16 residues long. CDR1 is ENHRY and CDR2 is SYGVKD in the germline V gene. The V and J ends lost 3 bases and 3 bases, in that order; junction bases with no gene match: 7.